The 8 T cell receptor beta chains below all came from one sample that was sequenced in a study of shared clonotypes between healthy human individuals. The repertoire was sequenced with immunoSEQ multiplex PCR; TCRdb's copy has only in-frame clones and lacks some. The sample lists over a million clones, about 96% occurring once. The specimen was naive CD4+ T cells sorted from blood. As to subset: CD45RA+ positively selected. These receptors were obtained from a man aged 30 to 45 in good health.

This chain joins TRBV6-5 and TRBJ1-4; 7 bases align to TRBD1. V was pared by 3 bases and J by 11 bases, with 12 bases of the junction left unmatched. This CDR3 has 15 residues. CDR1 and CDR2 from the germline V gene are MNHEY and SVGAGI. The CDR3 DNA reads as TGTGCCAGCAGTTATAGGACAGGCGCCGAAGGGAAACTGTTTTTT. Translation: CASSYRTGAEGKLFF.

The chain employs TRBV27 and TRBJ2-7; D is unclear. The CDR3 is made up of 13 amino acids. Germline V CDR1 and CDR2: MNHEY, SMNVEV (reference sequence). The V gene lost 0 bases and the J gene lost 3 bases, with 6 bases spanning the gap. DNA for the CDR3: TGTGCCAGCAGTTTATCGTGGGGCTACGAGCAGTACTTC. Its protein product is CASSLSWGYEQYF.

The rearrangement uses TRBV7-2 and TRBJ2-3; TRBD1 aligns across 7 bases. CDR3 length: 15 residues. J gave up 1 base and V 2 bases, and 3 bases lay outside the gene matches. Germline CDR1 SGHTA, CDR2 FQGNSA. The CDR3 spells CASSLKGGGTDTQYF. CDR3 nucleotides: TGTGCCAGCAGCTTAAAAGGGGGCGGCACAGATACGCAGTATTTT. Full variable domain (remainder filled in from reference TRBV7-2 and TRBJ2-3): GAGVSQSPSNKVTEKGKDVELRCDPISGHTALYWYRQSLGQGLEFLIYFQGNSAPDKSGLPSDRFSAERTGGSVSTLTIQRTQQEDSAVYLCASSLKGGGTDTQYFGPGTRLTVL.

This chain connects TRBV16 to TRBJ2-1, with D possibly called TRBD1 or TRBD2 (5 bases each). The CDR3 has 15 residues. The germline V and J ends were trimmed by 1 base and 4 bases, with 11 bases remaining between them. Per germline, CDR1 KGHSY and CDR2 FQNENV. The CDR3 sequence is CASSQLASGYNEQFF. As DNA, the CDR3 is TGTGCCAGCAGCCAATTAGCGTCAGGGTACAATGAGCAGTTCTTC.

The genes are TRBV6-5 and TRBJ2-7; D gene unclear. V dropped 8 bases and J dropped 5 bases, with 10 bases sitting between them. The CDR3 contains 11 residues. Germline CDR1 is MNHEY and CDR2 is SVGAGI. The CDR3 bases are TGTGCCAGCGGGCAGGATAACGAGCAGTACTTC. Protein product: CASGQDNEQYF.

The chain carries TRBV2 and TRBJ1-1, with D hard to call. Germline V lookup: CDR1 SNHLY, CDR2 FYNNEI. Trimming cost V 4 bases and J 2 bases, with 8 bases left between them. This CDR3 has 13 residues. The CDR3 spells CASSARRNTEAFF. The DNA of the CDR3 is TGTGCCAGCAGTGCCCGCAGAAACACTGAAGCTTTCTTT.

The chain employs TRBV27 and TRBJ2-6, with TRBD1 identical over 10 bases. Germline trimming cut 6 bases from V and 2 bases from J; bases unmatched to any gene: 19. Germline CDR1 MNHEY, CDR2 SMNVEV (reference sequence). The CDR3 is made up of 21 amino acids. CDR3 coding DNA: TGTGCCAGCAGCCAAAGGGGGACAGGGGTGGGCGGATGGACTGGGGCCAACGTCCTGACTTTC. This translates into CASSQRGTGVGGWTGANVLTF.

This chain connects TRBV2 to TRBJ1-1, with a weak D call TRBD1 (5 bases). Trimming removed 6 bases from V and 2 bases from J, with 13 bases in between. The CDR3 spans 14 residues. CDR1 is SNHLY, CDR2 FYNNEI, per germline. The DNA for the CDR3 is TGTGCCAGCAGGCTCCGGGGCCAAAACACTGAAGCTTTCTTT. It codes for CASRLRGQNTEAFF.